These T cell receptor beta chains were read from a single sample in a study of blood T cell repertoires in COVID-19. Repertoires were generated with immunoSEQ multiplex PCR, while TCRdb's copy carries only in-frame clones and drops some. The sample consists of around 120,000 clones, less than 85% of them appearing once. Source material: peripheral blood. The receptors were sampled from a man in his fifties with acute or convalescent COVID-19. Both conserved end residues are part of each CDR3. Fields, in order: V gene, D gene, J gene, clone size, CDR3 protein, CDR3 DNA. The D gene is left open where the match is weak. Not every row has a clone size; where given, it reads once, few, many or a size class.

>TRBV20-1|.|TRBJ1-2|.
CSARDSGGYTF
TGCAGTGCCAGAGACAGTGGTGGCTACACCTTC
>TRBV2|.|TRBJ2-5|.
CASSRDFNQETQYF
TGTGCCAGCAGCCGAGACTTTAACCAAGAGACCCAGTACTTC
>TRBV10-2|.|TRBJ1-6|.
CASSESPTGYGSPLHF
TGCGCCAGCAGTGAGTCCCCTACAGGGTACGGTTCACCCCTCCACTTT
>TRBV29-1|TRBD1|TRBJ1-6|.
CSARQGVDSPLHF
TGCAGCGCAAGACAGGGAGTGGATTCACCCCTCCACTTT
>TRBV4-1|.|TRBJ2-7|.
CASSHTQGDQDEQYF
TGCGCCAGCAGCCACACACAGGGAGATCAAGACGAGCAGTACTTC
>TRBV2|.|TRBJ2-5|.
CASEDQTGVGETQYF
TGTGCCAGCGAAGATCAGACGGGAGTGGGGGAGACCCAGTACTTC
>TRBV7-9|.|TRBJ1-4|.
CASSPEPGLTNEKLFF
TGTGCCAGCAGCCCTGAGCCGGGACTGACTAATGAAAAACTGTTTTTT
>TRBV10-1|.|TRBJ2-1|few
CASSFPGNEQFF
TGCGCCAGCAGTTTCCCAGGGAATGAGCAGTTCTTC
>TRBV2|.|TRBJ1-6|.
CASSDRDVESPLHF
TGTGCCAGCAGTGACAGGGATGTGGAATCACCCCTCCACTTT
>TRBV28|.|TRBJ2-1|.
CASSLLRLSYNEQFF
TGTGCCAGCAGTTTATTGCGACTCTCCTACAATGAGCAGTTCTTC
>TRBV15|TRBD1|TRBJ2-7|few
CATSRGTGGNPTNEQYF
TGTGCCACCAGCAGGGGGACAGGGGGCAACCCCACTAACGAGCAGTACTTC
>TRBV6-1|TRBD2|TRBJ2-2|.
CASKTSGPNTGELFF
TGTGCCAGCAAGACTAGCGGGCCGAACACCGGGGAGCTGTTTTTT
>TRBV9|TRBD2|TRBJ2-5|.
CASSAPAGGQETQYF
TGTGCCAGCAGCGCCCCAGCGGGGGGCCAAGAGACCCAGTACTTC
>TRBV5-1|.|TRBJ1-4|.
CASSLAEGWDEKLFF
TGCGCCAGCAGCTTGGCCGAGGGTTGGGATGAAAAACTGTTTTTT
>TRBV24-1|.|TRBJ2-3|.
CATSGGWGSPDTQYF
TGTGCCACTAGTGGCGGGTGGGGAAGTCCAGATACGCAGTATTTT
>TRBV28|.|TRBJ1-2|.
CASRGGNYGYTF
TGTGCCAGTAGGGGGGGGAACTATGGCTACACCTTC
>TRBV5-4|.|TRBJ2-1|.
CASSLFRGSNEQFF
TGTGCCAGCAGCTTGTTTCGGGGTTCCAATGAGCAGTTCTTC
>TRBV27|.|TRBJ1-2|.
CASSFRQQVTDGYTF
TGTGCCAGCAGTTTTCGCCAACAGGTGACGGATGGCTACACCTTC
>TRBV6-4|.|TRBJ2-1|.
CASSDSGTGATYNEQFF
TGTGCCAGCAGTGACTCTGGGACGGGAGCAACCTACAATGAGCAGTTCTTC
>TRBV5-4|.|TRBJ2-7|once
CASSPDGQPGGYEQYF
TGTGCCAGCAGCCCCGACGGGCAGCCTGGAGGCTACGAGCAGTACTTC
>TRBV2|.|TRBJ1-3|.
CASSEGDFSGNTIYF
TGTGCCAGCAGTGAAGGGGACTTCTCTGGAAACACCATATATTTT
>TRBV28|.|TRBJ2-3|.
CASSLSPASTDTQYF
TGTGCCAGCAGCCTCAGCCCAGCGAGCACAGATACGCAGTATTTT
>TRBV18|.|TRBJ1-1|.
CASSQEGTEAFF
TGTGCCAGCTCACAGGAGGGCACTGAAGCTTTCTTT
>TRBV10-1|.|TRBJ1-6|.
CASSVGGSSPLHF
TGCGCCAGCAGTGTCGGGGGATCCTCACCCCTCCACTTT
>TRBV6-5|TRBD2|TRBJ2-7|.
CASSRGGTGYEQYF
TGTGCCAGCAGTCGCGGGGGGACGGGCTACGAGCAGTACTTC
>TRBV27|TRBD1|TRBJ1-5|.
CASSLSYRGYSNQPQHF
TGTGCCAGCAGTTTATCTTACAGGGGGTATAGCAATCAGCCCCAGCATTTT
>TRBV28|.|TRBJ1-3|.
CASSLLTVASGNTIYF
TGTGCCAGCAGTTTATTAACAGTCGCCTCTGGAAACACCATATATTTT
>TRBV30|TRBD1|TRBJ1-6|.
CACNPGQPNSPLHF
TGTGCCTGTAACCCGGGACAGCCAAATTCACCCCTCCACTTT
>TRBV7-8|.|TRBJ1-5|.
CASSLAGQPLGQPQHF
TGTGCCAGCAGCTTAGCGGGGCAGCCTTTGGGGCAGCCCCAGCATTTT
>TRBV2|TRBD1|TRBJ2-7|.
CASGSRDRALHEQYF
TGTGCCAGCGGGAGCCGGGACAGGGCTTTACACGAGCAGTACTTC
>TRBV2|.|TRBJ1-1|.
CASSATGNSPEAFF
TGTGCCAGCAGTGCCACAGGGAACTCTCCTGAAGCTTTCTTT
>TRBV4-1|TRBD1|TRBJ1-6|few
CASSQETGRSPLHF
TGCGCCAGCAGCCAAGAGACAGGGCGGTCACCCCTCCACTTT